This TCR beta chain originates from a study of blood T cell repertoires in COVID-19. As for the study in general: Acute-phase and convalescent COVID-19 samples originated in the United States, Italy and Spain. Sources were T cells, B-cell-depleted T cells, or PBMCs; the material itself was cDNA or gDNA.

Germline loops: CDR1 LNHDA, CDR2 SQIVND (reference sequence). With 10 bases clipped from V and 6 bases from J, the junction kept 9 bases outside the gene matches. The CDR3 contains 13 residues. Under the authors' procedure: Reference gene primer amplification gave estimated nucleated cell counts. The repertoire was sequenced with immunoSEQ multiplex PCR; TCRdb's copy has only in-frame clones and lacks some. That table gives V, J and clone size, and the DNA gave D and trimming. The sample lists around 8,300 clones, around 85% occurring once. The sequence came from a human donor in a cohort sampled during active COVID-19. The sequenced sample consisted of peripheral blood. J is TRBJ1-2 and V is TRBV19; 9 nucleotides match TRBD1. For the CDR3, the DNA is TGTGCCACACACAAACAGGGGGCAGATGGCTACACCTTC. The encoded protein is CATHKQGADGYTF.